The 19 T cell receptor beta chains presented below share a single source sample, sequenced in a study of T cell responses to AZD1222 COVID-19 vaccine. The method was immunoSEQ multiplex PCR; TCRdb's version includes in-frame clones alone and lacks a portion of them. Of about 100,000 clones listed, about 88% are singletons. The sample here was peripheral blood, taken on day 0 of AZD1222 vaccination. These receptors were obtained from an adult in good health.

V usage is TRBV6-5 and J usage is TRBJ2-1, with D possibly TRBD2 on 6 matching bases. The CDR3 has 13 amino acids. Germline lookup yields CDR1 MNHEY and CDR2 SVGAGI. CDR3 nucleotide sequence: TGTGCGACGAGACGGGAGTCCTACAATGAGCAGTTCTTC. As protein: CATRRESYNEQFF.

The rearrangement links TRBV7-9 to TRBJ1-1; D remains unclear. Trimming left V 3 bases short and J 2 bases short, with 10 bases between. The CDR3 runs to 14 residues. The V gene's germline CDR1 is SEHNR and CDR2 FQNEAQ (reference sequence). The CDR3 DNA sequence: TGTGCCAGCAGCTTGATGGGGTCCAACACTGAAGCTTTCTTT. This codes for CASSLMGSNTEAFF.

CDR3 nucleotides: TGTGCCAGCTCACCGACGTACCAAGAGACCCAGTACTTC. Its translation: CASSPTYQETQYF. The genes are TRBV18 and TRBJ2-5; D remains ambiguous. Germline CDR1 KGHSH, CDR2 LQKENI. The CDR3 spans 13 residues. Trimming stripped 3 bases from V and 0 bases from J, with 5 bases between.

This sequence joins TRBV19 and TRBJ1-6; D not certain. Germline V gene sequence: CDR1 LNHDA, CDR2 SQIVND (reference sequence). There are 13 residues in the CDR3. Trimming took 11 bases from V and 7 from J, leaving 15 bases between them. CDR3 amino acids: CAAGPSVNSPLHF. CDR3 coding DNA: TGTGCCGCCGGGCCAAGCGTCAATTCACCCCTCCACTTT.

The chain couples TRBV28 to TRBJ1-6, with 7 bases that match TRBD1. V was clipped by 5 bases and J by 6 bases; unmatched bases: 4. The CDR3 consists of 14 residues. The germline gives CDR1 MDHEN, CDR2 SYDVKM. This CDR3 reads CASSPGQINSPLHF. CDR3 bases: TGTGCCAGCAGTCCGGGACAGATTAATTCACCCCTCCACTTT.

The chain is built from TRBV5-8 and TRBJ2-2, with 10 positions matching TRBD2. Germline CDR1 reads SGHTS; CDR2 reads YDEGEE. J lost 2 bases, V lost 1 base, and 5 bases had no gene match. The CDR3 length is 17 residues. Here the CDR3 DNA reads TGTGCCAGCAGCTTGCCCGGGACTAGCGTTAACACCGGGGAGCTGTTTTTT. It codes for CASSLPGTSVNTGELFF.

The chain is built from TRBV15 and TRBJ2-5; TRBD1 agrees at 9 bases. Trimming cost V 2 bases and J 1 base; bases outside gene matches: 2. The CDR3 is 15 residues long. Germline assignment: CDR1 LNHNV and CDR2 YYDKDF (reference sequence). CDR3 in DNA: TGTGCCACCAGCAGACAGACAGGGGGCCAAGAGACCCAGTACTTC. Its protein product is CATSRQTGGQETQYF. The full variable domain, in which reference TRBV15 and TRBJ2-5 provide the parts outside the CDR3, is DAMVIQNPRYQVTQFGKPVTLSCSQTLNHNVMYWYQQKSSQAPKLLFHYYDKDFNNEADTPDNFQSRRPNTSFCFLDIRSPGLGDTAMYLCATSRQTGGQETQYFGPGTRLLVL.

The chain uses TRBV4-1 and TRBJ2-2; no definite D call. Between the trimmed V and J ends, which lost 1 base and 4 bases, there was a span of 10 bases. Looked up from germline, CDR1 is MGHRA and CDR2 is YSYEKL. The length of the CDR3 is 15 residues. The CDR3 nucleotides are TGCGCCAGCAGCCAAGGTCTCAAATTCACCGGGGAGCTGTTTTTT. Protein: CASSQGLKFTGELFF.

The CDR3 nucleotides are TGTGCCACCACCCGGGACATAGGTAATCAGCCCCAGCATTTT. This gives the protein CATTRDIGNQPQHF. The chain is built from TRBV15 and TRBJ1-5, with a weak D call TRBD1 (6 bases). This CDR3 has 14 amino acids. Trimming left V 7 bases short and J 4 bases short, with 14 bases between. The germline gives CDR1 LNHNV, CDR2 YYDKDF (reference sequence).

This chain links TRBV18 with TRBJ1-2; 10 bases agree with TRBD1. Trimming took 3 bases from V and 5 from J; bases not matched to a gene: 6. The CDR3 loop spans 15 amino acids. Looked up from germline, CDR1 is KGHSH and CDR2 is LQKENI. The CDR3 loop is CASSPGQGIEYGYTF. In DNA form, the CDR3 reads TGTGCCAGCTCACCGGGACAGGGGATCGAGTATGGCTACACCTTC.

The V call is TRBV9, the J call TRBJ1-6, with D possibly TRBD1 on 5 matching bases. The CDR3 extends over 17 amino acids. Trimming removed 0 bases at V and 8 bases at J, with 18 bases between. The V gene's germline CDR1 is SGDLS and CDR2 YYNGEE. CDR3 sequence (DNA): TGTGCCAGCAGCGTAGGGGGAGGGGAGTTGACGGATTCACCCCTCCACTTT. Translation: CASSVGGGELTDSPLHF.

The V call is TRBV3-1 (or the pseudogene TRBV3-2), the J call TRBJ2-3; possibly TRBD2 for D (6 bases). The germline gives CDR1 LGHDT, CDR2 YNNKEL (reference sequence). The CDR3 is 17 residues long. The germline V and J ends were trimmed by 0 bases and 2 bases, with 15 bases remaining between them. In DNA, the CDR3 is TGTGCCAGCAGCCAAGAATCTAGCGTTCTTCACACAGATACGCAGTATTTT. This codes for CASSQESSVLHTDTQYF.

The chain carries TRBV11-1 and TRBJ2-3; TRBD2 matches 8 bases. Trimming took 5 bases from V and 1 from J; bases not matched to a gene: 8. The length of the CDR3 is 16 residues. The germline V gene has CDR1 SGHAT and CDR2 FQDESV (reference sequence). CDR3 bases: TGTGCCAGCAGCGGCTTGGCTAGCGGGCGCACAGATACGCAGTATTTT. Its protein product is CASSGLASGRTDTQYF.

The chain employs TRBV11-3 and TRBJ1-6; D unresolved. The CDR3 sequence is 15 residues long. V was shortened by 2 bases and J by 4 bases, with 9 bases between the two germline ends. Germline-derived CDR1 and CDR2 are SGHNT and YENEEA. The CDR3 loop reads CASSLLQGYNSPLHF. DNA for the CDR3: TGTGCCAGCAGCTTATTGCAAGGGTATAATTCACCCCTCCACTTT.

The CDR3 loop reads CASSLGQDRPQYF. The CDR3 DNA reads TGTGCCAGCAGCCTGGGTCAAGATCGTCCGCAGTATTTT. This chain connects TRBV3-1 (or the pseudogene TRBV3-2) to TRBJ2-3, with D unclear. The CDR3 contains 13 residues. Per germline, CDR1 LGHDT and CDR2 YNNKEL (reference sequence). V gave up 4 bases and J gave up 10 bases, with 15 bases separating them.

The chain is built from TRBV3-1 (or the pseudogene TRBV3-2) and TRBJ1-2; D unclear. The germline V gene has CDR1 LGHDT and CDR2 YNNKEL (reference sequence). V lost 3 bases and J 8 bases, leaving 10 bases between the germline ends. The CDR3 extends over 12 amino acids. The CDR3 DNA reads as TGTGCCAGCAGCCAGACCGGTCAGGGCTACACCTTC. Residues: CASSQTGQGYTF.

The V call is TRBV5-1, the J call TRBJ2-7; the D gene is possibly TRBD1 (6 bases). CDR1 SGHRS and CDR2 YFSETQ come from the germline V gene. V lost 4 bases, J lost 3 bases, and 11 bases lay in between. The CDR3 is 13 residues long. Here the CDR3 reads CASSTGTIYEQYF. DNA of the CDR3: TGCGCCAGCAGCACCGGGACAATCTACGAGCAGTACTTC.

V and J are TRBV2 and TRBJ1-1; D remains ambiguous. V was trimmed by 5 bases and J by 8 bases, leaving 6 bases between them. The germline V gene has CDR1 SNHLY and CDR2 FYNNEI. The CDR3 length is 10 residues. The CDR3 sequence: CASSRIEAFF. The CDR3 DNA follows: TGTGCCAGCAGTAGGATAGAAGCTTTCTTT.

The rearrangement uses TRBV5-1 and TRBJ2-3, with D perhaps matching TRBD1 or TRBD2 (5 bases each). Germline V CDR1 and CDR2: SGHRS, YFSETQ. V shed 4 bases and J shed 8 bases, with 17 bases lying between them. CDR3 length: 14 amino acids. The DNA of the CDR3 is TGCGCCAGCAGCCCGGGGACCGAGTCCGGTACGCAGTATTTT. It translates to CASSPGTESGTQYF.